These T cell receptor beta chains were read from a single sample in a study of blood T cell repertoires in COVID-19. The table came from immunoSEQ multiplex PCR; TCRdb's copy has only in-frame clones and leaves some out. The data show some 64,000 clones, with more than 55% seen just once and 51% held by the top ten. Input material: PBMCs or T cells enriched from blood (not recorded which). Every receptor here comes from a woman aged 55-75 years who had been exposed to COVID-19. CDR3s include the opening cysteine and the closing phenylalanine or tryptophan.

J: TRBJ2-5; V: TRBV6-1; CDR3: CASSEARGRTQYF
J: TRBJ1-1; V: TRBV12-3/TRBV12-4; CDR3: CASMGSMNTEAFF
J: TRBJ1-3; V: TRBV5-1; CDR3: CASSLAGEDTIYF
J: TRBJ1-1; V: TRBV14; CDR3: CASSRRTGQKTEAFF
J: TRBJ2-1; V: TRBV6-5; CDR3: CASSLEEYNEQFF
J: TRBJ2-3; V: TRBV7-2; CDR3: CASSKRTRSPNTQYF
J: TRBJ1-2; V: TRBV7-3; CDR3: CASTLRGLPGYTF
J: TRBJ2-1; V: TRBV6-6; CDR3: CASSRGMTGDEQFF
J: TRBJ1-2; V: TRBV30; CDR3: CAWSGGFRGNGYTF
J: TRBJ1-2; V: TRBV28; CDR3: CASSLYRGDYGYTF
J: TRBJ1-5; V: TRBV30; CDR3: CAWSARTGGSNQPQHF
J: TRBJ2-1; V: TRBV7-9; CDR3: CASTMEGGYNEQFF
J: TRBJ1-2; V: TRBV5-1; CDR3: CASSFDGSRSYGYTF
J: TRBJ2-7; V: TRBV4-3; CDR3: CASSRGLASYEQYF
J: TRBJ2-1; V: TRBV19; CDR3: CASSINNLAGGSSYNEQFF